Below are 11 T cell receptor beta chains sequenced from a single sample in a study of Graves' ophthalmopathy and Graves' hyperthyroidism. Scientists amplified the TCR beta CDR3 regions from RNA transcripts. An initial RT-PCR round employing HTBI primers preceded a second-round multiplex PCR. Each CDR3 protein is one row after TCRdb ran MiXCR on the multiplex PCR reads. The data contain hundreds of thousands of distinct CDR3 sequences, 14% of them singletons. The material sequenced was blood. These receptor sequences come from a woman younger than 45 with Graves' ophthalmopathy.

In this sample, this clonotype turned up many times. The chain joins TRBV11-2 to TRBJ2-1, with D possibly called TRBD1 or TRBD2 (5 bases each). The CDR3 covers 15 residues. Germline CDR1 reads SGHAT; CDR2 reads FQNNGV. Trimming left V 5 bases short and J 3 bases short, with 14 bases between. The CDR3 DNA reads as TGTGCCAGCAGCCTCAGGGTGGGAGTCTACAATGAGCAGTTCTTC. This sequence encodes CASSLRVGVYNEQFF.

The genes are TRBV12-3 or TRBV12-4 and TRBJ1-2; 11 nucleotides align to TRBD1. The V segment lost 5 bases and the J segment 8 bases; nucleotides outside the gene matches: 7. The CDR3 consists of 14 residues. CDR3 nucleotides: TGTGCCAGCAGTCCCGGGACAGGGGGTAGGGGCTACACCTTC. It specifies CASSPGTGGRGYTF.

Many counts were recorded for this clonotype. This chain joins TRBV24-1 and TRBJ2-5, with unresolved D. Germline V gene lookup returns CDR1 KGHDR and CDR2 SFDVKD. Between the trimmed V and J ends, which lost 3 bases and 5 bases, there was a span of 9 bases. The CDR3 runs to 13 residues. CDR3: CATSDPAGETQYF. DNA for the CDR3: TGTGCCACCAGTGATCCCGCAGGCGAGACCCAGTACTTC.

This clonotype was detected ten times or more. V is TRBV20-1 and J is TRBJ2-2; a weak D match, TRBD2 (6 bases). V lost 2 bases and J lost 5, with 12 bases in between. Germline V gene lookup returns CDR1 DFQATT and CDR2 SNEGSKA (reference sequence). The CDR3 totals 14 residues. CDR3 coding DNA: TGCAGTGCTAGACGAGGGGCGGGGACCGGGGAGCTGTTTTTT. It codes for CSARRGAGTGELFF.

This clonotype was recorded at least ten times. One junction end does not reproduce the germline sequence, and a read error may be involved. The J gene is TRBJ1-3, the V gene TRBV6-2 or TRBV6-3; D is unclear. This CDR3 contains 17 residues. CDR1 and CDR2 from the germline V gene are MNHEY and SVGEGT. The CDR3 nucleotides read TGTACCAGCAGTTACCCGTTGGACGGCGTCTCTGGAAACACCATATATTTT. Residues: CTSSYPLDGVSGNTIYF.

This clonotype was observed a few times. J is TRBJ2-7 and V is TRBV28; D unresolved. CDR3 length: 14 residues. The germline V gene has CDR1 MDHEN and CDR2 SYDVKM. Trimming removed 3 bases at V and 4 bases at J, with 13 bases between. In DNA, the CDR3 is TGTGCCAGCAGTTTCCCAGCCAGCAGGTACGAGCAGTACTTC. Translation gives CASSFPASRYEQYF.

The table lists this clonotype with many counts. The rearrangement joins TRBV29-1 to TRBJ2-7, with TRBD2 as a possible D gene (6 bases). The CDR3 length is 12 residues. CDR1 SQVTM and CDR2 ANQGSEA come from the germline V gene. V gave up 2 bases and J gave up 5 bases, with 10 bases separating them. This CDR3 is CSVEMGGDEQYF. The CDR3 DNA reads as TGCAGCGTTGAAATGGGGGGTGACGAGCAGTACTTC.

This clonotype came up a few times. The chain has TRBV2 and TRBJ2-2; D uncertain. CDR1 and CDR2 (germline): SNHLY, FYNNEI. This CDR3 has 17 amino acids. Trimming took off 7 bases at V and 0 bases at J, with 18 bases between the two ends. This CDR3 is CASTAVVGNTNTGELFF. CDR3 nucleotide sequence: TGTGCCAGCACTGCCGTTGTGGGGAACACGAACACCGGGGAGCTGTTTTTT.

This clonotype was recorded at least ten times. V gene TRBV15 combines with J gene TRBJ1-5; unclear D gene. With 5 bases removed from V and 1 base from J, the gap between germline ends came to 6 bases. Per the germline V gene, CDR1 is LNHNV and CDR2 is YYDKDF (reference sequence). The CDR3 runs to 13 residues. The CDR3 bases are TGTGCCACCAGCCAGGACAGCAATCAGCCCCAGCATTTT. Protein product: CATSQDSNQPQHF.

For this clonotype: This may be a read error, as it is one base from a much larger clone. The chain joins TRBV7-9 to TRBJ1-2; possibly TRBD1 for D (5 bases). Germline V gene sequence: CDR1 SEHNR, CDR2 FQNEAQ (reference sequence). This CDR3 is 14 amino acids long. Deletions cut 5 bases from V and 5 bases from J, with 15 bases between. In DNA form, the CDR3 reads TGTGCCAGCAGCCCAGATCATGGGGCTTATGGCTACACCTTC. Protein product: CASSPDHGAYGYTF.

This clonotype showed up many times. This rearrangement joins TRBV2 to TRBJ2-5, with TRBD2 matching over 8 bases. Germline V gives CDR1 SNHLY, CDR2 FYNNEI. V dropped 6 bases and J dropped 1; count of bases not matched to a gene: 10. There are 16 residues in the CDR3. The CDR3 sequence: CASRIGAGAGQETQYF. CDR3 DNA: TGTGCCAGCAGGATTGGAGCGGGAGCGGGCCAAGAGACCCAGTACTTC.